Below, one TCR beta chain is given with its context. Its matching antigen is unknown. The read gets to within 3 residues of the CDR3 end, and the germline J gene fills in the rest. The sample belongs to a study of T cells in women clearing cervical HPV infection. General observations from the study: Repertoire richness, not evenness, was significantly elevated in CIN3+ cases versus controls. Effector/memory and HPV-specific T cells were not isolated, and association timing is unknown.

TCR beta CDR3 amplified by multiplex PCR from roughly 1,100 ng genomic DNA. The table came from immunoSEQ multiplex PCR; TCRdb's copy has only in-frame clones and leaves some out. The table lists about 36,000 clones. The trim removed 5 bases at V and 0 bases at J, leaving 14 bases unmatched. Germline V gives CDR1 SQVTM, CDR2 ANQGSEA. The CDR3 is 17 residues long. Sequencing was done on a sample of blood buffy coat. The clonotype was recovered from a woman aged 18 to 75 with a cervical HPV16 infection that either progressed to CIN3+ or cleared (not recorded which). This chain joins TRBV29-1 and TRBJ1-2, with TRBD1 identical over 8 bases. CDR3 amino acids: CSVYQGSGTGSNYGYTF. CDR3 bases read: TGCAGCGTTTACCAGGGATCCGGGACAGGCTCTAACTATGGC.